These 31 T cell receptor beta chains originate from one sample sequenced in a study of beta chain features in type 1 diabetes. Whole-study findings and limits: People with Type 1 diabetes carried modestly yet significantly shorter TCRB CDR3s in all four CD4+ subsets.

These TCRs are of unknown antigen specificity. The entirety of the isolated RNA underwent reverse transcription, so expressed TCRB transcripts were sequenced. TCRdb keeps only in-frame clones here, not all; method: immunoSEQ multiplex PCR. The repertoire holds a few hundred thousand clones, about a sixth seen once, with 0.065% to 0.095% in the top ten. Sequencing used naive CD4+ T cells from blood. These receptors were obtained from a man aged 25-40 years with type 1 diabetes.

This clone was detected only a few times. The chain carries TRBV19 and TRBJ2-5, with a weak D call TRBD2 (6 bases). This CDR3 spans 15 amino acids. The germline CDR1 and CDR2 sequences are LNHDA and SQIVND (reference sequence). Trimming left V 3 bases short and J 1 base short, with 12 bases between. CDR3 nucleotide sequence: TGTGCCAGTAGTATCCGAGGACTAACCCAAGAGACCCAGTACTTC. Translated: CASSIRGLTQETQYF.

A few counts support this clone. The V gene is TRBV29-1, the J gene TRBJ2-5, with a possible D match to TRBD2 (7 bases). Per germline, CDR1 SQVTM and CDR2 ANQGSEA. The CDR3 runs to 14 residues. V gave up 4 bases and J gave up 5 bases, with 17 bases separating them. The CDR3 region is CSVGDYSQGETQYF. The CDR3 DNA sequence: TGCAGCGTTGGGGACTACTCCCAGGGGGAGACCCAGTACTTC.

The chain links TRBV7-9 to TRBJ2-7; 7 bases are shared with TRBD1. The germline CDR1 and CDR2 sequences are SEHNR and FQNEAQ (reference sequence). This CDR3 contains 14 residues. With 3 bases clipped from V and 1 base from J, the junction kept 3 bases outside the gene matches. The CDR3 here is CASSFNRGSYEQYF. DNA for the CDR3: TGTGCCAGCAGCTTCAACAGGGGATCCTACGAGCAGTACTTC.

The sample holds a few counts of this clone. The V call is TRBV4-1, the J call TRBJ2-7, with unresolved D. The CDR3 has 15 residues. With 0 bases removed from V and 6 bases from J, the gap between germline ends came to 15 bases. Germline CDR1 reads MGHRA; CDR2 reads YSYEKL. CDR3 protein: CASSQDLDGRGEQYF. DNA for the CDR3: TGCGCCAGCAGCCAAGATCTGGACGGTCGCGGCGAGCAGTACTTC.

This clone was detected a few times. This CDR3 is CASSTTSGGKYNEQFF. In DNA form, the CDR3 reads TGTGCCAGCAGTACGACCTCCGGGGGCAAGTACAATGAGCAGTTCTTC. The chain carries TRBV28 and TRBJ2-1; perhaps D is TRBD1 or TRBD2 (6 bases each). The germline V gene has CDR1 MDHEN and CDR2 SYDVKM. V was trimmed by 5 bases and J by 4 bases, leaving 18 bases between them. This CDR3 has 16 residues.

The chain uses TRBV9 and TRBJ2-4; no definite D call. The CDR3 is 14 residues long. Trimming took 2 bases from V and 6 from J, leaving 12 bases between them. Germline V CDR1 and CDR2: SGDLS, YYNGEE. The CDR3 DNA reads TGTGCCAGCAGCGTGGGCTCCTCCGGAAACATTCAGTACTTC. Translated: CASSVGSSGNIQYF. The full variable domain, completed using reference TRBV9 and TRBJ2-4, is DSGVTQTPKHLITATGQRVTLRCSPRSGDLSVYWYQQSLDQGLQFLIQYYNGEERAKGNILERFSAQQFPDLHSELNLSSLELGDSALYFCASSVGSSGNIQYFGAGTRLSVL.

The CDR3 nucleotides are TGTGCCAGCACCCTAGGGGGGGGAAGCTCCTACAATGAGCAGTTCTTC. Protein product: CASTLGGGSSYNEQFF. The V call is TRBV13, the J call TRBJ2-1, with D maybe TRBD2 (7 bases). Trimming removed 7 bases at V and 0 bases at J, with 16 bases between. This CDR3 has 16 amino acids. Germline-derived CDR1 and CDR2 are PRHDT and FYEKMQ (reference sequence).

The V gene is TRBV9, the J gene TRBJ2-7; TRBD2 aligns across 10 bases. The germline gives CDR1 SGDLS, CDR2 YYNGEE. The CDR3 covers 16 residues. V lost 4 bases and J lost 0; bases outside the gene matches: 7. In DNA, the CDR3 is TGTGCCAGCAGCCCCACTCGGACTAGCGGCTCCTACGAGCAGTACTTC. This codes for CASSPTRTSGSYEQYF. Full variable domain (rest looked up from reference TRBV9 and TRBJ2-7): DSGVTQTPKHLITATGQRVTLRCSPRSGDLSVYWYQQSLDQGLQFLIQYYNGEERAKGNILERFSAQQFPDLHSELNLSSLELGDSALYFCASSPTRTSGSYEQYFGPGTRLTVT.

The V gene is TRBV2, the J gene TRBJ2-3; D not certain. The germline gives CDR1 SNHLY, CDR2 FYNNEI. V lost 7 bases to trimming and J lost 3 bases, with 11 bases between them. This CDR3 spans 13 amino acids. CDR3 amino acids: CASTVLVTDTQYF. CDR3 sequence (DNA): TGTGCCAGCACAGTTCTAGTTACAGATACGCAGTATTTT.

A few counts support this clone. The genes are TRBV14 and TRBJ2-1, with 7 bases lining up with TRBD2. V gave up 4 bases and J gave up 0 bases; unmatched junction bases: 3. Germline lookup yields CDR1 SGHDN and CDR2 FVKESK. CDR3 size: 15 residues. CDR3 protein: CASSLRDYSYNEQFF. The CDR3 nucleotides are TGTGCCAGCAGCCTCCGGGACTACTCCTACAATGAGCAGTTCTTC.

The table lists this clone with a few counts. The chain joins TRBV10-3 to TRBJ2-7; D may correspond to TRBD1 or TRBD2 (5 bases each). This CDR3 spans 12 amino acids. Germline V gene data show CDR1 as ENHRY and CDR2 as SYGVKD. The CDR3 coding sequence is TGTCCCTGGGGGACCACCTACTACGAGCAGTACTTC. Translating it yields CPWGTTYYEQYF.

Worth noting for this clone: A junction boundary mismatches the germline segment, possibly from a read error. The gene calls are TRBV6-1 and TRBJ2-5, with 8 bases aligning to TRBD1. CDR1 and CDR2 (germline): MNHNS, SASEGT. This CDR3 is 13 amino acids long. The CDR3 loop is CAISATGEETQYF. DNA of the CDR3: TGTGCCATCAGTGCGACAGGGGAGGAGACCCAGTACTTC.

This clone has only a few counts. The CDR3 is CASSKRTVNTEAFF. The CDR3, as DNA: TGTGCCAGTAGTAAGCGAACTGTGAACACTGAAGCTTTCTTT. V is TRBV19 and J is TRBJ1-1; D gene uncertain. The CDR3 has 14 residues. V lost 4 bases to trimming and J lost 0 bases, with 9 bases between them. Germline CDR1 LNHDA, CDR2 SQIVND (reference sequence).

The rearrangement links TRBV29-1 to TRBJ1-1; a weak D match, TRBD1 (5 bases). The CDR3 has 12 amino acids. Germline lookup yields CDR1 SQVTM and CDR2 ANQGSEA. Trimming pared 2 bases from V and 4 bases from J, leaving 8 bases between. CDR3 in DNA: TGCAGCGTTGAAAGAGGGACCACTGAAGCTTTCTTT. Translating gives CSVERGTTEAFF.

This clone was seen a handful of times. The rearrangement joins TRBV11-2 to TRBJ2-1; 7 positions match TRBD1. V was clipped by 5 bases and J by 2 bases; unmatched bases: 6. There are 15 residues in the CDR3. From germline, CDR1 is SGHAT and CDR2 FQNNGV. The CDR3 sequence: CASSHNRGPYNEQFF. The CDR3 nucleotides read TGTGCCAGCAGCCACAACAGGGGACCCTACAATGAGCAGTTCTTC.

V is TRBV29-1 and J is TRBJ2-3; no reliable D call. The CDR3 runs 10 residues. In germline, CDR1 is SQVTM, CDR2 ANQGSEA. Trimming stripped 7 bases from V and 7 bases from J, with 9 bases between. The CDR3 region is CSALFYTQYF. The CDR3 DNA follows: TGCAGCGCCCTATTTTATACGCAGTATTTT.

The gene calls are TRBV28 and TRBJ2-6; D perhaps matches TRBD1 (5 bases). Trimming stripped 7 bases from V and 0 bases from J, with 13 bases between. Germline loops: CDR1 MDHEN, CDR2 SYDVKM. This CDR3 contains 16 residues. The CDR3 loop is CASTQQVHSGANVLTF. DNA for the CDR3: TGTGCCAGCACCCAACAGGTTCACTCTGGGGCCAACGTCCTGACTTTC.

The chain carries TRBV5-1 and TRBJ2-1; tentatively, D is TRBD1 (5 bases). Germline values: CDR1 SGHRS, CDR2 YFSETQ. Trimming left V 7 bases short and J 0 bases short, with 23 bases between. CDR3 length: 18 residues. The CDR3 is CASAMTIWGLSSYNEQFF. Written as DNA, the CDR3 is TGCGCCAGCGCAATGACAATTTGGGGCCTTAGCTCCTACAATGAGCAGTTCTTC.

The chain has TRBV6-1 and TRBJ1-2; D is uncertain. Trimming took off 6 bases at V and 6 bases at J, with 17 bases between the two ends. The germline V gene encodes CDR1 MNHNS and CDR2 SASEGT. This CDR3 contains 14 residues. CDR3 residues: CASRRGSEYNGYTF. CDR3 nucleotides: TGTGCCAGCAGGAGAGGGAGCGAATATAATGGCTACACCTTC.

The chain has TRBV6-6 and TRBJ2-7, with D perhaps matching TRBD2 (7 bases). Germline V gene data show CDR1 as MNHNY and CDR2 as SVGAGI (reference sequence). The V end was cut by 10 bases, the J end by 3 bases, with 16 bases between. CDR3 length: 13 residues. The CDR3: CATGGQGHYEQYF. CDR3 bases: TGTGCCACCGGGGGGCAGGGGCACTACGAGCAGTACTTC.

The CDR3 loop reads CASSANFRSTDTQYF. The CDR3 region has the DNA TGTGCCAGCAGCGCTAACTTTCGAAGCACAGATACGCAGTATTTT. This chain joins TRBV11-1 and TRBJ2-3; D is undetermined. Germline-derived CDR1 and CDR2 are SGHAT and FQDESV (reference sequence). The V end was cut by 5 bases, the J end by 0 bases, with 12 bases between. The CDR3 is made up of 15 amino acids. Variable domain in full (rest from reference TRBV11-1 and TRBJ2-3): EAEVAQSPRYKITEKSQAVAFWCDPISGHATLYWYRQILGQGPELLVQFQDESVVDDSQLPKDRFSAERLKGVDSTLKIQPAELGDSAMYLCASSANFRSTDTQYFGPGTRLTVL.

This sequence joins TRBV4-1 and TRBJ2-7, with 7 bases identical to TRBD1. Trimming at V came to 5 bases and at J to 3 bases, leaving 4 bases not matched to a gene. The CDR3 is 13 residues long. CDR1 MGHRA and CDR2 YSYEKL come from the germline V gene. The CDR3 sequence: CASSIRDSYEQYF. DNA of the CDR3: TGCGCCAGCAGCATACGGGACAGCTACGAGCAGTACTTC.

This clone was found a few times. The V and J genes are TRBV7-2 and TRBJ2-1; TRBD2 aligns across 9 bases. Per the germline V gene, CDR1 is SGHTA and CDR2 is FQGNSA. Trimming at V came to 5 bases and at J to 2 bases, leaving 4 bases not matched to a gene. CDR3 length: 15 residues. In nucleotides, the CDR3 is TGTGCCAGCAGCCCGACTAGCGGAACCTACAATGAGCAGTTCTTC. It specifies CASSPTSGTYNEQFF.

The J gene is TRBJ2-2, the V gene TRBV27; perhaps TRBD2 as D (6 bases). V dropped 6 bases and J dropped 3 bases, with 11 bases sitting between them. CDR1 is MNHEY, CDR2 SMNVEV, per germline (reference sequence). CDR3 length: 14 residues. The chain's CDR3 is CASSPGLYTGELFF. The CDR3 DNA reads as TGTGCCAGCAGCCCGGGACTTTACACCGGGGAGCTGTTTTTT.

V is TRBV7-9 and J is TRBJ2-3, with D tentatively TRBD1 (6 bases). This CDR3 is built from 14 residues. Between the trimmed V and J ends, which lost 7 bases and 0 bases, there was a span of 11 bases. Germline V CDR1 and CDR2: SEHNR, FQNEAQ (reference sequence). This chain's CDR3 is CASNQGTSTDTQYF. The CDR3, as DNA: TGTGCCAGCAACCAGGGGACAAGCACAGATACGCAGTATTTT.

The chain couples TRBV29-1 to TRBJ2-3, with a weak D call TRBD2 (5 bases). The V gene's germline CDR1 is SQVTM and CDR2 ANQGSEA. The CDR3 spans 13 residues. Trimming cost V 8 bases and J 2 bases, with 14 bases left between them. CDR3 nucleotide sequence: TGCAGCAGCAAGCGGTTATACACAGATACGCAGTATTTT. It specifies CSSKRLYTDTQYF.

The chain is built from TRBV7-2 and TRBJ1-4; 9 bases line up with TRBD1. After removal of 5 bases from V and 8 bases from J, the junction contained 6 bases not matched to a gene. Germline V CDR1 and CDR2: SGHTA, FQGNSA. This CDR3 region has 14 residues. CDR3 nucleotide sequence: TGTGCCAGCAGCGTACAGGGGGCGCGGGAAAAACTGTTTTTT. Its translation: CASSVQGAREKLFF.

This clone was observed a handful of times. CDR3 sequence (DNA): TGCAGCGTTGAGGGGTTGATAACTGAAGCTTTCTTT. Its translation is CSVEGLITEAFF. The rearrangement uses TRBV29-1 and TRBJ1-1, with D unresolved. The V and J ends lost 3 bases and 5 bases respectively, with 10 bases between them. The CDR3 totals 12 residues. Germline V gene lookup returns CDR1 SQVTM and CDR2 ANQGSEA. Full variable domain (outside the CDR3, taken from reference TRBV29-1 and TRBJ1-1): SAVISQKPSRDICQRGTSLTIQCQVDSQVTMMFWYRQQPGQSLTLIATANQGSEATYESGFVIDKFPISRPNLTFSTLTVSNMSPEDSSIYLCSVEGLITEAFFGQGTRLTVV.

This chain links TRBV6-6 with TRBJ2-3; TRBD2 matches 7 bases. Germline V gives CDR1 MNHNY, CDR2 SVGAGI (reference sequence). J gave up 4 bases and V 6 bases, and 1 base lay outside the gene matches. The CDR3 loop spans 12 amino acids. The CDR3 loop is CASRAGADTQYF. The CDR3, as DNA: TGTGCCAGCAGGGCGGGAGCAGATACGCAGTATTTT.

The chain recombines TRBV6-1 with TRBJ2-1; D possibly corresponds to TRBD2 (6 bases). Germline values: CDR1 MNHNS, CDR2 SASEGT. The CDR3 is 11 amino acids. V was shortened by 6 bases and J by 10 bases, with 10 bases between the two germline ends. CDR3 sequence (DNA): TGTGCCAGCAGGCGGGGCAGAGAGCAGTTCTTC. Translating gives CASRRGREQFF.

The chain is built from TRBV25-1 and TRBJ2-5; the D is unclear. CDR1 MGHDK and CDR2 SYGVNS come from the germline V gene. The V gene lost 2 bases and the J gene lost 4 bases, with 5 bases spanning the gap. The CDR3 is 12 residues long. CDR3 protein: CASSERTETQYF. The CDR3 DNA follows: TGTGCCAGCAGTGAACGGACAGAGACCCAGTACTTC.